Following are 15 T cell receptor beta chains from one sample sequenced in a study of cytomegalovirus exposure and HLA in healthy donors. The PCR ran on 60 Vbeta and 13 Jbeta primers. Only in-frame clones appear in the TCRdb table, and some are missing; sequencing was by immunoSEQ multiplex PCR. Of about 170,000 clones in the sample, about 72% were seen once. The sample was PBMCs. The receptor set was obtained from a human donor in good health.

This clone was seen only a few times. The V call is TRBV9, the J call TRBJ2-1; TRBD2 might be the D (6 bases). Trimming took 0 bases from V and 1 from J, leaving 8 bases between them. CDR3 length: 15 amino acids. In germline, CDR1 is SGDLS, CDR2 YYNGEE. In DNA, the CDR3 is TGTGCCAGCAGCGTAGGGGGGGAATCCTACAATGAGCAGTTCTTC. Residues: CASSVGGESYNEQFF.

The chain employs TRBV10-2 and TRBJ2-2, with TRBD1 identical over 7 bases. Germline values: CDR1 WSHSY, CDR2 SAAADI. There are 14 residues in the CDR3. Germline trimming cut 6 bases from V and 5 bases from J; bases unmatched to any gene: 6. The CDR3 region is CASRPPTGTGELFF. CDR3 coding DNA: TGCGCCAGCAGGCCTCCGACAGGGACCGGGGAGCTGTTTTTT.

This clone appeared a few times. The chain uses TRBV4-1 and TRBJ2-5, with a possible D match to TRBD1 (6 bases). The V gene's germline CDR1 is MGHRA and CDR2 YSYEKL. Trimming removed 0 bases at V and 5 bases at J, with 10 bases between. This CDR3 region has 14 residues. CDR3 DNA sequence: TGCGCCAGCAGCCAAGATAGGCAGGGGGAGACCCAGTACTTC. Protein: CASSQDRQGETQYF.

V usage is TRBV18 and J usage is TRBJ2-5, with unresolved D. The CDR3 sequence is 15 residues long. In germline, CDR1 is KGHSH, CDR2 LQKENI. V was cut by 1 base and J by 0 bases, with 9 bases left in between. CDR3 DNA: TGTGCCAGCTCACCACAGAGTACGGACCAAGAGACCCAGTACTTC. Translation: CASSPQSTDQETQYF.

This clone has more than one count but fewer than ten. The chain recombines TRBV6-1 with TRBJ1-1; tentative D call: TRBD1 (5 bases). Germline CDR1 MNHNS, CDR2 SASEGT. The CDR3 totals 13 residues. Trimming left V 7 bases short and J 1 base short, with 10 bases between. CDR3 region: CASTRGGNTEAFF. CDR3 DNA sequence: TGTGCCAGCACCCGCGGGGGGAACACTGAAGCTTTCTTT.

The chain carries TRBV19 and TRBJ2-2; TRBD1 agrees at 8 bases. Per the germline V gene, CDR1 is LNHDA and CDR2 is SQIVND (reference sequence). V was pared by 7 bases and J by 3 bases, with 4 bases of the junction left unmatched. The CDR3 is 14 amino acids. This chain's CDR3 is CASTTGVDTGELFF. DNA of the CDR3: TGTGCCAGTACGACAGGGGTGGACACCGGGGAGCTGTTTTTT.

The chain couples TRBV18 to TRBJ2-7; TRBD1 matches at 8 bases. The CDR3 runs 12 residues. CDR1 and CDR2 from the germline V gene are KGHSH and LQKENI. Unmatched junction bases numbered 2, after V lost 3 bases and J lost 7 bases. The CDR3 coding sequence is TGTGCCAGCTCACCCCGGACAGGGGAGCAGTACTTC. This translates into CASSPRTGEQYF.

The chain combines TRBV5-8 with TRBJ1-4; possible D gene TRBD1, 6 bases. Per germline, CDR1 SGHTS and CDR2 YDEGEE. Trimming took off 4 bases at V and 0 bases at J, with 10 bases between the two ends. This CDR3 contains 15 residues. This chain's CDR3 is CASSPEGATNEKLFF. CDR3 coding DNA: TGTGCCAGCAGCCCCGAGGGGGCAACTAATGAAAAACTGTTTTTT. The full variable domain, rest sourced from reference TRBV5-8 and TRBJ1-4, is EAGVTQSPTHLIKTRGQQATLRCSPISGHTSVYWYQQALGLGLQFLLWYDEGEERNRGNFPPRFSGRQFPNYSSELNVNALELEDSALYLCASSPEGATNEKLFFGSGTQLSVL.

The V and J genes are TRBV7-2 and TRBJ2-3; 8 bases fit TRBD2. The length of the CDR3 is 17 residues. Germline values: CDR1 SGHTA, CDR2 FQGNSA. The J segment lost 2 bases and the V segment lost 10 bases, leaving 17 bases of the junction unmatched. The CDR3 is CAIPSRRGAEVTDTQYF. CDR3 bases: TGTGCCATACCCTCCCGGCGGGGGGCCGAAGTCACAGATACGCAGTATTTT.

In DNA form, the CDR3 reads TGCGCCAGCAGCCCGGAGGGACAGGGCCACGAGACCCAGTACTTC. Translated, it gives CASSPEGQGHETQYF. The chain joins TRBV5-1 to TRBJ2-5; the match to TRBD1 covers 9 bases. CDR1 is SGHRS, CDR2 YFSETQ, per germline. Trimming removed 4 bases from V and 5 bases from J; junction bases left unmatched: 9. The CDR3 length is 15 residues.

The gene calls are TRBV15 and TRBJ1-4; 9 nucleotides align to TRBD1. This CDR3 contains 17 residues. Germline V gene data show CDR1 as LNHNV and CDR2 as YYDKDF (reference sequence). V dropped 0 bases and J dropped 7; count of bases not matched to a gene: 9. CDR3 region: CATSRDSGQGRGEKLFF. The DNA for the CDR3 is TGTGCCACCAGCAGAGACTCGGGACAGGGACGGGGTGAAAAACTGTTTTTT.

J is TRBJ1-4 and V is TRBV9, with 7 nucleotides matching TRBD1. Germline values: CDR1 SGDLS, CDR2 YYNGEE. The CDR3 runs 14 residues. Trimming took 4 bases from V and 8 from J; bases not matched to a gene: 8. This chain's CDR3 is CASSFRTGREKLFF. In DNA form, the CDR3 reads TGTGCCAGCAGCTTTCGGACAGGAAGGGAAAAACTGTTTTTT.

The chain employs TRBV9 and TRBJ2-2, with 8 positions matching TRBD2. Germline V CDR1 and CDR2: SGDLS, YYNGEE. V lost 0 bases, J lost 7 bases, and 8 bases stayed unmatched. CDR3 length equals 16 residues. This CDR3 is CASSVESGGYGGELFF. DNA of the CDR3: TGTGCCAGCAGCGTAGAAAGCGGGGGATACGGCGGGGAGCTGTTTTTT.

The V call is TRBV5-4, the J call TRBJ1-2; 8 bases map to TRBD1. V was pared by 2 bases and J by 5 bases, with 5 bases of the junction left unmatched. Germline lookup yields CDR1 SGHNT and CDR2 YYREEE (reference sequence). The CDR3 extends over 14 amino acids. Here the CDR3 reads CASSFPGQAYGYTF. The CDR3 coding sequence is TGTGCCAGCAGCTTCCCGGGACAGGCTTATGGCTACACCTTC.

This chain connects TRBV21-1 to TRBJ2-7; TRBD1, as called in the table, went unchecked against the DNA. TRBV21-1 is shown as a pseudogene. The CDR3 sequence is 11 residues long. This CDR3 reads CASSNRVEQYF. CDR3 DNA sequence: TGTGCCAGCAGCAACAGGGTCGAGCAGTACTTC.